This TCR beta chain was observed in a study of beta chain features in type 1 diabetes. What was sequenced were expressed TCRB transcripts, since all of the isolated RNA had been reverse transcribed. Profiling relied on immunoSEQ multiplex PCR, and the TCRdb table lists in-frame clones only, not all of them. The data contain hundreds of thousands of clones, around 15% of them singletons. The V gene end was trimmed by 4 bases and the J gene end by 1 base; junction bases not matched to a gene: 8. The CDR3 is made up of 16 amino acids. Germline CDR1 reads MGHRA; CDR2 reads YSYEKL. About this clone itself: Its antigen remains unidentified.

General study findings and limits: Shorter TCRB CDR3s, moderately but significantly so, marked every one of the four CD4+ subsets in Type 1 diabetes patients.

Specimen: naive CD4+ T cells from blood. The V gene is TRBV4-1, the J gene TRBJ2-7, with 9 bases matching TRBD2. This TCR was sampled from a young man with type 1 diabetes. CDR3 in DNA: TGCGCCAGCAGCCGCTCTAGCGGGACAGAGTCCTACGAGCAGTACTTC. As protein: CASSRSSGTESYEQYF.